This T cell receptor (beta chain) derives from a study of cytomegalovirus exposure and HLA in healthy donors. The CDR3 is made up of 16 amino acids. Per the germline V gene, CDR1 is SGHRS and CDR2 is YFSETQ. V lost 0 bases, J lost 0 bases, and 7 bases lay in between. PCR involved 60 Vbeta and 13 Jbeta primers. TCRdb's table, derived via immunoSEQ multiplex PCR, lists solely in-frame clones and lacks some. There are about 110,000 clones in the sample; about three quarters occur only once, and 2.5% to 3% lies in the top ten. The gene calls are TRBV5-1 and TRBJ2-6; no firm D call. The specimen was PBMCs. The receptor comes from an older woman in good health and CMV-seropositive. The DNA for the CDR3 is TGCGCCAGCAGCTTGGATGGCTTCTCTGGGGCCAACGTCCTGACTTTC. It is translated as CASSLDGFSGANVLTF.